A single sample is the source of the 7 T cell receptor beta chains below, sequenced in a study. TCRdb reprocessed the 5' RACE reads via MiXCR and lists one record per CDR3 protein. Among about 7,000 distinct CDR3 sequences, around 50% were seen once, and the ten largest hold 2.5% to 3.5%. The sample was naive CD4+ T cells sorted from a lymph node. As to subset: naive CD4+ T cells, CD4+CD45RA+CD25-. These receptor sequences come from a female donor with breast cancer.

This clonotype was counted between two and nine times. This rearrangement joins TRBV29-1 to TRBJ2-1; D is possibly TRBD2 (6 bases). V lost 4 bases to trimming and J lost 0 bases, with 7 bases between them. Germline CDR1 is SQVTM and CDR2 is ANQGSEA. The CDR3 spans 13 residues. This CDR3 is CSVATSSYNEQFF. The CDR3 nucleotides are TGCAGCGTTGCGACTAGCTCCTACAATGAGCAGTTCTTC.

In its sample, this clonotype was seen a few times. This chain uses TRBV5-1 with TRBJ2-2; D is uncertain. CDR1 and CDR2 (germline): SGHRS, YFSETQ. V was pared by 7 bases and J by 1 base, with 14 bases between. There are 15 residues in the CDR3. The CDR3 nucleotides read TGCGCCAGCCTCCCCTTACCCTTGAACACCGGGGAGCTGTTTTTT. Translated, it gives CASLPLPLNTGELFF.

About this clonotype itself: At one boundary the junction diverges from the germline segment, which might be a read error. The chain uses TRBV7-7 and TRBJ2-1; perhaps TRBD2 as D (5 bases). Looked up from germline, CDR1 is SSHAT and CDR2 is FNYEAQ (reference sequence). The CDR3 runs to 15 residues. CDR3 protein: CASSLARYGDNEQFF. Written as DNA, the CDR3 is TGTGCTAGCAGCTTAGCGCGTTATGGGGACAATGAGCAGTTCTTC.

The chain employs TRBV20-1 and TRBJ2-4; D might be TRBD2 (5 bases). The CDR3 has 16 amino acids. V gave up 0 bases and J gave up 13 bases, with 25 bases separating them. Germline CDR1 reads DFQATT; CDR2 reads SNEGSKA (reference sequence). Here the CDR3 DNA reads TGCAGTGCTAGAGATTATTCTGGGCGTTCGGGGAATGAGCAGTACTTC. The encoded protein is CSARDYSGRSGNEQYF.

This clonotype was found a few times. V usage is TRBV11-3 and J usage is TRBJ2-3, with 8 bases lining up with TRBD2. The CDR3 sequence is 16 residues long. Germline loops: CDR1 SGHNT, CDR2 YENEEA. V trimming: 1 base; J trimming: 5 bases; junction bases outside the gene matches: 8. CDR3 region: CASSLGELAEVDTQYF. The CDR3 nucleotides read TGTGCCAGCAGCTTAGGCGAACTAGCGGAGGTAGATACGCAGTATTTT.

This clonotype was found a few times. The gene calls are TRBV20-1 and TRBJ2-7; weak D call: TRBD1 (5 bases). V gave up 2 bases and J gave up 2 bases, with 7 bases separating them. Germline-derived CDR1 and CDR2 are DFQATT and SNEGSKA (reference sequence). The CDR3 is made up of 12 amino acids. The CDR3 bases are TGCAGTGCTAGACTAGGGGCCTACGAGCAGTACTTC. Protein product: CSARLGAYEQYF.

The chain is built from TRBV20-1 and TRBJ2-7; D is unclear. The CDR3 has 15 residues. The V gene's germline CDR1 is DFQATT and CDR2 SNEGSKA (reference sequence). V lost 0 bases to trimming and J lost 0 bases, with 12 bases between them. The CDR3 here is CSARDGMGSSYEQYF. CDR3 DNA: TGCAGTGCTAGAGATGGCATGGGAAGCTCCTACGAGCAGTACTTC.